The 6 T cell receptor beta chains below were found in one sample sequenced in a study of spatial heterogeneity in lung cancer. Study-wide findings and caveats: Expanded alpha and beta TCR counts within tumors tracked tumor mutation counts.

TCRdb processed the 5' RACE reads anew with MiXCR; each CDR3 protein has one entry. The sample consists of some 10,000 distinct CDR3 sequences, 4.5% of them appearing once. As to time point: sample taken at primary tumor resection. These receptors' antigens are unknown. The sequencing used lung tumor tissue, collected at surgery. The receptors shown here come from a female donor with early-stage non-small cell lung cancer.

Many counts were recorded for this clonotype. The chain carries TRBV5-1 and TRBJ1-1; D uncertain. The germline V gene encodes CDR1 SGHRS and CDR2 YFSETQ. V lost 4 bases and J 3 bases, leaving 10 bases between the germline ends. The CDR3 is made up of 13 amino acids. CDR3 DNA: TGCGCCAGCAGCCTTGAAACGGACACTGAAGCTTTCTTT. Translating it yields CASSLETDTEAFF.

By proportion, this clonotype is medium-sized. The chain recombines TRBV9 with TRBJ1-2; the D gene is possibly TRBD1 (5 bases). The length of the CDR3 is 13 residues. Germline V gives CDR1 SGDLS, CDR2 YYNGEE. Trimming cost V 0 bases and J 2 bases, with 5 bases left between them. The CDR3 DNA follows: TGTGCCAGCAGCGTAGGGGACAACTATGGCTACACCTTC. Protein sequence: CASSVGDNYGYTF.

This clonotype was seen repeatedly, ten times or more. In DNA form, the CDR3 reads TGTGCCAGCAGCCGACCCCACTCCTACAATGAGCAGTTCTTC. It translates to CASSRPHSYNEQFF. The gene calls are TRBV5-4 and TRBJ2-1; the D is unclear. Per the germline V gene, CDR1 is SGHNT and CDR2 is YYREEE (reference sequence). V was clipped by 4 bases and J by 0 bases, with 8 bases between them. This CDR3 contains 14 residues.

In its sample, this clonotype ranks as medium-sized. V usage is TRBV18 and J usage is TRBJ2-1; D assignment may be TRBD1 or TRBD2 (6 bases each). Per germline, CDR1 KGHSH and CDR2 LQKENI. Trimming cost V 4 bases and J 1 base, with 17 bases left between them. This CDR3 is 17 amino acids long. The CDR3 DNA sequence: TGTGCCAGCTCACTAGCGGCAGGGCAGGGGTCCTACAATGAGCAGTTCTTC. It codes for CASSLAAGQGSYNEQFF.

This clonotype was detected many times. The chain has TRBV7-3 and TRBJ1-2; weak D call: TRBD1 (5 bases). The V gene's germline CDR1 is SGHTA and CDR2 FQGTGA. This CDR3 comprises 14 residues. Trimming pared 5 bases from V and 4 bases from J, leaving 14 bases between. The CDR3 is CASSKEGDGYGYTF. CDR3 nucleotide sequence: TGTGCCAGCAGCAAAGAAGGGGACGGCTATGGCTACACCTTC. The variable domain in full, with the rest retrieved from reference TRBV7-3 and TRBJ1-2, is GAGVSQTPSNKVTEKGKYVELRCDPISGHTALYWYRQSLGQGPEFLIYFQGTGAADDSGLPNDRFFAVRPEGSVSTLKIQRTERGDSAVYLCASSKEGDGYGYTFGSGTRLTVV.

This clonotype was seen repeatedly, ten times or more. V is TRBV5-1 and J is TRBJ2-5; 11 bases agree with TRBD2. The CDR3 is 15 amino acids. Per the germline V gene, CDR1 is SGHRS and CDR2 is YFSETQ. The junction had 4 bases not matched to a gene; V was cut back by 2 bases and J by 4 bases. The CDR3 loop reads CASSLLAGDGETQYF. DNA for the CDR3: TGCGCCAGCAGCTTACTAGCGGGAGATGGAGAGACCCAGTACTTC.